This T cell receptor beta chain is drawn from a study of Graves' ophthalmopathy and Graves' hyperthyroidism. General study points: A model built from 13 signatures distinguished ophthalmopathy from stable hyperthyroidism with around 91% sensitivity and 81.08% specificity. Detected in blood as well were most expanded thyroid clonotypes with frequency above 0.001.

Amplifying from RNA transcripts, the study obtained TCR beta CDR3 regions. First-round RT-PCR employed HTBI primers, with a second-round multiplex PCR after it. TCRdb re-derived calls from the multiplex PCR reads in MiXCR, one entry per CDR3 protein. The table has over a million distinct CDR3 sequences, less than 45% seen once. The V gene's germline CDR1 is SGHTA and CDR2 FQGNSA. The CDR3 loop spans 13 amino acids. After removal of 8 bases from V and 2 bases from J, the junction contained 6 bases not matched to a gene. This clonotype is a singleton in its sample. Antigen unknown. The clonotype was recovered from an adult man with Graves' hyperthyroidism. Sequencing used peripheral blood or thyroid tissue (not recorded which). The chain employs TRBV7-2 and TRBJ2-7, with 7 bases aligning to TRBD2. CDR3 in amino acids: CASGRATTYEQYF. In DNA, the CDR3 is TGTGCCAGCGGGAGGGCTACTACCTACGAGCAGTACTTC. Full variable domain (rest looked up from reference TRBV7-2 and TRBJ2-7): GAGVSQSPSNKVTEKGKDVELRCDPISGHTALYWYRQSLGQGLEFLIYFQGNSAPDKSGLPSDRFSAERTGGSVSTLTIQRTQQEDSAVYLCASGRATTYEQYFGPGTRLTVT.